What follows are 30 T cell receptor beta chains derived from one specimen sequenced in a study of human T cells and chemical hapten exposure. Time point indicated: pre-sensitization, week 0. Treatment of the sample: therapeutic diphenylcyclopropenone sensitization with weekly scalp DPC. One entry per CDR3 protein, called by TCRdb with MiXCR from the RACE reads. This repertoire shows tens of thousands of distinct CDR3 sequences, approximately 10% found once; its top ten account for approximately 4.7%. The material was whole blood, obtained in connection with sensitization to the hapten diphenylcyclopropenone (DPC). Receptor source: a woman between 45 and 60 years old with alopecia areata. Some clones in this sample may be carry-over from other donors' samples.

This clonotype has at least ten counts. This chain joins TRBV6-2 or TRBV6-3 and TRBJ2-1, with D possibly TRBD2 on 6 matching bases. The CDR3 contains 17 residues. V gave up 1 base and J gave up 2 bases, with 15 bases separating them. CDR1 is MNHEY and CDR2 is SVGEGT in the germline V gene. The CDR3 is CASSYLTSGGPYNEQFF. DNA of the CDR3: TGTGCCAGCAGTTACTTGACCAGCGGAGGGCCCTACAATGAGCAGTTCTTC.

The chain links TRBV2 to TRBJ1-3; 9 positions match TRBD1. This CDR3 is 14 amino acids long. The ends lost 7 bases at V and 6 bases at J; junction bases unmatched: 7. Looked up from germline, CDR1 is SNHLY and CDR2 is FYNNEI. CDR3 DNA sequence: TGTGCCAGCAAGTACAGGGGGCTCCAAAACACCATATATTTT. Translation gives CASKYRGLQNTIYF.

This clonotype was seen ten or more times. J is TRBJ1-4 and V is TRBV7-2, with 8 bases aligning to TRBD1. Trimming cost V 5 bases and J 7 bases; bases outside gene matches: 9. The germline CDR1 and CDR2 sequences are SGHTA and FQGNSA. This CDR3 is built from 15 residues. The chain's CDR3 is CASSPQTGEGEKLFF. The CDR3 coding sequence is TGTGCCAGCAGCCCCCAGACAGGGGAAGGTGAAAAACTGTTTTTT.

J is TRBJ1-5 and V is TRBV7-2; TRBD1 agrees at 7 bases. Germline V gene data show CDR1 as SGHTA and CDR2 as FQGNSA. The CDR3 has 14 amino acids. V was clipped by 3 bases and J by 3 bases; unmatched bases: 2. The DNA of the CDR3 is TGTGCCAGCAGCTTCGACAGGGTCAATCAGCCCCAGCATTTT. Amino acids: CASSFDRVNQPQHF.

This clonotype has only a few counts. This rearrangement joins TRBV18 to TRBJ2-3, with 8 bases that match TRBD1. Germline assignment: CDR1 KGHSH and CDR2 LQKENI. This CDR3 has 15 residues. With 4 bases clipped from V and 2 bases from J, the junction kept 5 bases outside the gene matches. In nucleotides, the CDR3 is TGTGCCAGCTCACGCGGGACAGGTGTCACAGATACGCAGTATTTT. Its protein product is CASSRGTGVTDTQYF.

The chain joins TRBV5-1 to TRBJ2-7; 10 positions agree with TRBD1. The CDR3 extends over 15 amino acids. Germline V gene data show CDR1 as SGHRS and CDR2 as YFSETQ. J gave up 0 bases and V 3 bases, and 3 bases lay outside the gene matches. This CDR3 is CASSYDRGPSYEQYF. For the CDR3, the DNA is TGCGCCAGCAGCTACGACAGGGGGCCCTCCTACGAGCAGTACTTC.

There are many counts of this clonotype. The chain employs TRBV29-1 and TRBJ1-1; 9 bases agree with TRBD1. J lost 10 bases, V lost 3 bases, and 6 bases had no gene match. The CDR3 spans 12 residues. Germline-derived CDR1 and CDR2 are SQVTM and ANQGSEA. DNA for the CDR3: TGCAGCGTTGACCCGGGACAGGGCGTAGCTTTCTTT. It translates to CSVDPGQGVAFF.

In this sample, this clonotype turned up a few times. The chain uses TRBV6-6 and TRBJ2-3; 16 bases fit TRBD2. This CDR3 is 16 amino acids long. Trimming removed 6 bases from V and 2 bases from J; junction bases left unmatched: 2. Germline CDR1 MNHNY, CDR2 SVGAGI (reference sequence). The CDR3 loop is CASRGLAGGSTDTQYF. The CDR3 DNA is TGTGCCAGCAGGGGACTAGCGGGAGGGTCCACAGATACGCAGTATTTT.

This clonotype has ten or more counts. The CDR3 sequence: CASSYPEERYTEAFF. The CDR3 bases are TGTGCCAGCAGTTACCCGGAGGAGCGGTACACTGAAGCTTTCTTT. The chain combines TRBV6-5 with TRBJ1-1; no clear D. V was shortened by 2 bases and J by 3 bases, with 13 bases between the two germline ends. CDR1 is MNHEY, CDR2 SVGAGI, per germline. The CDR3 is 15 residues long.

The table lists this clonotype with many counts. V gene TRBV27 combines with J gene TRBJ1-1; D is perhaps TRBD1 (5 bases). The CDR3 is 14 residues long. V lost 6 bases to trimming and J lost 2 bases, with 13 bases between them. Germline CDR1 MNHEY, CDR2 SMNVEV (reference sequence). Written as DNA, the CDR3 is TGTGCCAGCAGGAACAGGAATAGAAACACTGAAGCTTTCTTT. Protein: CASRNRNRNTEAFF.

This clonotype was seen many times. CDR3 coding DNA: TGTGCCAGCAGCCCGCACAATGAGCAGTTCTTC. Protein: CASSPHNEQFF. The J gene is TRBJ2-1, the V gene TRBV7-2; D gene uncertain. The CDR3 is 11 residues long. The germline V gene encodes CDR1 SGHTA and CDR2 FQGNSA. V shed 5 bases and J shed 5 bases, with 4 bases lying between them. The entire variable domain, with the rest obtained from reference TRBV7-2 and TRBJ2-1, is as follows: GAGVSQSPSNKVTEKGKDVELRCDPISGHTALYWYRQSLGQGLEFLIYFQGNSAPDKSGLPSDRFSAERTGGSVSTLTIQRTQQEDSAVYLCASSPHNEQFFGPGTRLTVL.

This rearrangement joins TRBV11-1 to TRBJ1-2; 8 bases match TRBD1. The germline CDR1 and CDR2 sequences are SGHAT and FQDESV (reference sequence). This CDR3 contains 16 residues. V lost 4 bases, J lost 6 bases, and 13 bases stayed unmatched. CDR3 protein: CASSSGGGTGLDGYTF. CDR3 DNA sequence: TGTGCCAGCAGCTCCGGCGGCGGGACAGGTTTGGATGGCTACACCTTC.

This clonotype appeared many times. The chain carries TRBV6-5 and TRBJ1-2; D perhaps matches TRBD1 (5 bases). There are 17 residues in the CDR3. Germline V gene data show CDR1 as MNHEY and CDR2 as SVGAGI. V was cut by 5 bases and J by 8 bases, with 27 bases left in between. CDR3 sequence: CASSRLHRQLGGSGYTF. The CDR3 DNA reads TGTGCCAGCAGTCGCCTCCACCGACAGTTAGGAGGGTCGGGCTACACCTTC.

This clonotype was recorded a few times. The gene calls are TRBV6-5 and TRBJ1-5; maybe TRBD1 (5 bases). CDR1 and CDR2 (germline): MNHEY, SVGAGI. Trimming left V 6 bases short and J 0 bases short, with 9 bases between. The CDR3 totals 14 residues. The CDR3 reads CASSRQGSNQPQHF. DNA of the CDR3: TGTGCCAGCAGCCGCCAGGGTAGCAATCAGCCCCAGCATTTT.

The sample holds a few counts of this clonotype. V is TRBV30 and J is TRBJ1-2; 9 positions match TRBD1. This CDR3 contains 14 residues. V gave up 2 bases and J gave up 4 bases; unmatched junction bases: 5. Germline CDR1 is GTSNPN and CDR2 is SVGIG (reference sequence). CDR3 sequence reads: CAWSRQGGIYGYTF. CDR3 nucleotide sequence: TGTGCCTGGAGTCGACAGGGGGGTATCTATGGCTACACCTTC.

Points on this clonotype: This may stem from a read error, because a much larger clone lies one nucleotide away. The CDR3 sequence is CASNILREQYF. DNA for the CDR3: TGTGCCAGCAATATCTTGAGGGAGCAGTACTTC. This chain uses TRBV6-2 or TRBV6-3 with TRBJ2-7, with D unclear. Trimming removed 7 bases from V and 7 bases from J, with 11 bases in between. CDR3 length equals 11 residues. Germline CDR1 MNHEY, CDR2 SVGEGT.

Only a few counts were recorded for this clonotype. The chain recombines TRBV3-1 with TRBJ2-2; D possibly matches TRBD1 or TRBD2 (5 bases each). The germline gives CDR1 LGHDT, CDR2 YNNKEL (reference sequence). CDR3 length: 17 amino acids. The V and J ends lost 7 bases and 0 bases respectively, with 18 bases between them. CDR3 coding DNA: TGTGCCAGCAAGGTGTCTTGGGGGAGAGCGAACACCGGGGAGCTGTTTTTT. This gives the protein CASKVSWGRANTGELFF.

The CDR3 region has the DNA TGTGCCAGCACCCACGGGGCCAATGAGCAGTTCTTC. It specifies CASTHGANEQFF. The rearrangement joins TRBV6-2 or TRBV6-3 to TRBJ2-1; TRBD1 or TRBD2 may be the D gene (5 bases each). The V end was cut by 7 bases, the J end by 6 bases, with 10 bases between. Germline loops: CDR1 MNHEY, CDR2 SVGEGT. This CDR3 contains 12 residues.

The chain is built from TRBV28 and TRBJ2-1, with D unclear. Germline-derived CDR1 and CDR2 are MDHEN and SYDVKM. This CDR3 is 14 amino acids long. Trimming pared 11 bases from V and 4 bases from J, leaving 18 bases between. The CDR3 sequence is CASFPRHAYNEQFF. In DNA form, the CDR3 reads TGTGCCTCATTTCCCCGTCACGCTTACAATGAGCAGTTCTTC. Combining the CDR3 with reference TRBV28 and TRBJ2-1 gives the whole variable domain DVKVTQSSRYLVKRTGEKVFLECVQDMDHENMFWYRQDPGLGLRLIYFSYDVKMKEKGDIPEGYSVSREKKERFSLILESASTNQTSMYLCASFPRHAYNEQFFGPGTRLTVL.

This clonotype appeared many times. The chain is built from TRBV10-2 and TRBJ2-3; D is perhaps TRBD1 (6 bases). The germline V and J ends were trimmed by 6 bases and 5 bases, with 15 bases remaining between them. The CDR3 totals 14 residues. Germline lookup yields CDR1 WSHSY and CDR2 SAAADI. Written as DNA, the CDR3 is TGCGCCAGCAGCAGGGGCTTGGAAGTAGATACGCAGTATTTT. It yields the protein CASSRGLEVDTQYF.

This clonotype occurred many times. The chain has TRBV12-3 or TRBV12-4 and TRBJ2-3, with 9 bases that match TRBD2. J gave up 3 bases and V 6 bases, and 4 bases lay outside the gene matches. CDR3 length: 14 amino acids. The CDR3 DNA sequence: TGTGCCAGCAGCTGGAGCGGGGGGACAGATACGCAGTATTTT. Translating it yields CASSWSGGTDTQYF.

The sample holds many counts of this clonotype. The rearrangement joins TRBV29-1 to TRBJ2-3, with 8 bases identical to TRBD2. With V trimmed by 7 bases and J by 5 bases, 8 bases remained unmatched. CDR3 length equals 13 residues. The germline V gene encodes CDR1 SQVTM and CDR2 ANQGSEA. DNA for the CDR3: TGCAGCGGCGGACTAGCTCCGGGAGATACGCAGTATTTT. Protein sequence: CSGGLAPGDTQYF.

V usage is TRBV6-2 or TRBV6-3 and J usage is TRBJ1-5; D unclear. Deletions cut 2 bases from V and 5 bases from J, with 10 bases between. CDR3 length: 14 residues. Per germline, CDR1 MNHEY and CDR2 SVGEGT. CDR3 sequence: CASSYLSGDQPQHF. CDR3 nucleotides: TGTGCCAGCAGTTACCTCTCGGGAGATCAGCCCCAGCATTTT.

This clonotype was detected many times. This chain joins TRBV6-2 or TRBV6-3 and TRBJ1-2; D may be TRBD1 (6 bases). V lost 7 bases and J lost 5, with 23 bases in between. From germline, CDR1 is MNHEY and CDR2 SVGEGT. The CDR3 consists of 16 residues. In nucleotides, the CDR3 is TGTGCCAGCACCACCATTGGGACACAATTTGGATATGGCTACACCTTC. Its translation: CASTTIGTQFGYGYTF.

The CDR3 DNA reads as TGTGCCAGCAGTAGGGACCCCTCAGATACGCAGTATTTT. It is translated as CASSRDPSDTQYF. The gene calls are TRBV6-5 and TRBJ2-3; D possibly matches TRBD1 or TRBD2 (5 bases each). The CDR3 runs 13 residues. V lost 5 bases and J lost 4, with 10 bases in between. Germline V CDR1 and CDR2: MNHEY, SVGAGI.

This clonotype was counted ten times or more. The junction shows a germline mismatch at one end, possibly a read error. The chain has TRBV3-1 and TRBJ2-1; 10 bases are a match to TRBD2. Germline V gene sequence: CDR1 LGHDT, CDR2 YNNKEL (reference sequence). The CDR3 is 15 residues long. The DNA for the CDR3 is TGTGCCAGCAGCCGCGGACTAGCGGACTACGATGAGCAGTTCTTC. Protein sequence: CASSRGLADYDEQFF.

This clonotype was picked up many times. The rearrangement joins TRBV5-8 to TRBJ1-5; D gene unclear. CDR1 SGHTS and CDR2 YDEGEE come from the germline V gene. The length of the CDR3 is 17 residues. V was cut by 0 bases and J by 1 base, with 14 bases left in between. CDR3 in DNA: TGTGCCAGCAGCTTGGGGGTCGGGAGTTCCAGCAATCAGCCCCAGCATTTT. It encodes CASSLGVGSSSNQPQHF. The complete variable domain, with remaining parts taken from reference TRBV5-8 and TRBJ1-5, reads EAGVTQSPTHLIKTRGQQATLRCSPISGHTSVYWYQQALGLGLQFLLWYDEGEERNRGNFPPRFSGRQFPNYSSELNVNALELEDSALYLCASSLGVGSSSNQPQHFGDGTRLSIL.

This clonotype was recorded a few times. The chain couples TRBV7-9 to TRBJ1-4, with no clear D. Trimming stripped 2 bases from V and 5 bases from J, with 12 bases between. The CDR3 contains 15 residues. The germline V gene has CDR1 SEHNR and CDR2 FQNEAQ (reference sequence). CDR3 nucleotide sequence: TGTGCCAGCAGCTTATTGGGAACACAGAATGAAAAACTGTTTTTT. Translated, it gives CASSLLGTQNEKLFF.

This sequence joins TRBV9 and TRBJ1-2; D possibly corresponds to TRBD1 (5 bases). CDR1 is SGDLS and CDR2 is YYNGEE in the germline V gene. V lost 3 bases and J 3 bases, leaving 9 bases between the germline ends. The CDR3 has 13 residues. The CDR3 here is CASSAQTDYGYTF. CDR3 DNA sequence: TGTGCCAGCAGCGCGCAGACAGACTATGGCTACACCTTC.

In its sample, this clonotype was seen many times. This chain links TRBV30 with TRBJ1-1, with D unresolved. The germline V gene encodes CDR1 GTSNPN and CDR2 SVGIG (reference sequence). V was cut by 4 bases and J by 1 base, with 19 bases left in between. The CDR3 is 16 residues long. The CDR3 is CAWTSTNRLRNTEAFF. DNA for the CDR3: TGTGCCTGGACATCAACAAACCGCCTAAGGAACACTGAAGCTTTCTTT.